Each of the 11 T cell receptor beta chains below was sequenced from the same sample in a study of cytomegalovirus exposure and HLA in healthy donors (dated by TCRdb to between 2016 and 2019). Library construction relied on the immunoSEQ multiplex PCR assay. For the multiplex PCR, a mixture combining 60 forward primers for TCR Vbeta segments and 13 reverse primers for TCR Jbeta segments was used. TCRdb stores this immuneACCESS table with in-frame sequences only. Part of the clones is absent; in the studies checked, under half of the shortfall reflects unresolved V genes, and no reason is known for the rest. The sample table holds about 110,000 clones, of which about 70% were seen once. The leading ten clones occupy less than 3% of the sample. Sequenced input: PBMCs. The receptors shown here come from a female donor in good health and CMV-seronegative.

V is TRBV7-3 and J is TRBJ2-1, with D hard to call. Trimming took off 5 bases at V and 2 bases at J, with 7 bases between the two ends. Looked up from germline, CDR1 is SGHTA and CDR2 is FQGTGA. CDR3 length equals 13 residues. The CDR3 bases are TGTGCCAGCAGCCATCCCACCTACAATGAGCAGTTCTTC. This gives the protein CASSHPTYNEQFF.

The chain combines TRBV19 with TRBJ2-7; 10 nucleotides line up with TRBD1. This CDR3 region has 14 residues. Germline CDR1 reads LNHDA; CDR2 reads SQIVND (reference sequence). V gave up 4 bases and J gave up 3 bases; unmatched junction bases: 3. The CDR3 region is CASSSGTGVYEQYF. CDR3 sequence (DNA): TGTGCCAGTAGTAGCGGGACAGGGGTCTACGAGCAGTACTTC.

The V call is TRBV5-4, the J call TRBJ1-1; TRBD1 is a possible D gene (5 bases). The CDR3 contains 15 residues. Germline assignment: CDR1 SGHNT and CDR2 YYREEE (reference sequence). V shed 5 bases and J shed 5 bases, with 19 bases lying between them. The CDR3 reads CASSRKTALGTEAFF. The CDR3, as DNA: TGTGCCAGCAGTCGGAAGACAGCCCTAGGGACTGAAGCTTTCTTT.

This clone was counted only a few times. This chain links TRBV6-1 with TRBJ2-2, with D possibly TRBD2 on 6 matching bases. V lost 2 bases and J lost 1, with 14 bases in between. Germline V gene data show CDR1 as MNHNS and CDR2 as SASEGT. The CDR3 is 17 amino acids. CDR3 nucleotides: TGTGCCAGCAGTGAACGTTTCCAGGGAGGGAACACCGGGGAGCTGTTTTTT. Translation: CASSERFQGGNTGELFF.

The chain uses TRBV15 and TRBJ2-5; 9 nucleotides line up with TRBD1. The CDR3 is 16 residues long. Germline-derived CDR1 and CDR2 are LNHNV and YYDKDF (reference sequence). Unmatched junction bases numbered 13, after V lost 4 bases and J lost 7 bases. CDR3 loop: CATSIAGTGPLRTQYF. CDR3 DNA sequence: TGTGCCACCAGCATCGCCGGGACAGGGCCTTTGAGGACCCAGTACTTC.

V and J are TRBV11-2 and TRBJ2-1; 9 bases fit TRBD1. The V segment lost 4 bases and the J segment 7 bases; nucleotides outside the gene matches: 2. Germline V gene sequence: CDR1 SGHAT, CDR2 FQNNGV. CDR3 length: 13 amino acids. The CDR3, as DNA: TGTGCCAGCAGCTGGACAGGGGTAAATGAGCAGTTCTTC. Translating gives CASSWTGVNEQFF.

In its sample, this clone was seen once. The chain joins TRBV6-5 to TRBJ2-3; D gene unclear. Germline V gene data show CDR1 as MNHEY and CDR2 as SVGAGI. V shed 1 base and J shed 4 bases, with 15 bases lying between them. CDR3 size: 16 residues. The CDR3 DNA is TGTGCCAGCAGTTACTTCGGTGATAGACTGGCAGATACGCAGTATTTT. This translates into CASSYFGDRLADTQYF.

This rearrangement joins TRBV9 to TRBJ1-4, with D tentatively TRBD1 (6 bases). V was clipped by 3 bases and J by 6 bases, with 12 bases between them. CDR3 length: 14 amino acids. Germline V gene data show CDR1 as SGDLS and CDR2 as YYNGEE. The CDR3 here is CASSASGTHEKLFF. The CDR3 nucleotides are TGTGCCAGCAGCGCTTCCGGGACACATGAAAAACTGTTTTTT.

V is TRBV25-1 and J is TRBJ2-1; TRBD2 agrees at 9 bases. Germline V gene sequence: CDR1 MGHDK, CDR2 SYGVNS. The length of the CDR3 is 18 residues. V lost 0 bases to trimming and J lost 7 bases; unmatched junction nucleotides: 13. This CDR3 reads CASSEYPLAGTRGNEQFF. CDR3 bases: TGTGCCAGCAGTGAATATCCGCTAGCGGGAACCCGTGGGAATGAGCAGTTCTTC.

DNA of the CDR3: TGTGCCAGCAGCCTGGGCAGGGGCCCCCCAGATACGCAGTATTTT. Protein: CASSLGRGPPDTQYF. The rearrangement links TRBV11-3 to TRBJ2-3; D may be TRBD1 (6 bases). Germline lookup yields CDR1 SGHNT and CDR2 YENEEA. Trimming removed 5 bases at V and 4 bases at J, with 16 bases between. The CDR3 extends over 15 amino acids.

This sequence joins TRBV19 and TRBJ2-7, with a tentative D call TRBD1 (6 bases). Germline V gene data show CDR1 as LNHDA and CDR2 as SQIVND (reference sequence). CDR3 length equals 14 residues. The V end lost 6 bases, the J end lost 2 bases, and 14 bases lay between the germline ends. The CDR3 nucleotides are TGTGCCAGTAGCCCAGGGGTCCTGACCTACGAGCAGTACTTC. This translates into CASSPGVLTYEQYF.